This T cell receptor beta chain comes out of a study of beta chain features in type 1 diabetes. General study findings and limits: Researchers cautioned that cDNA sequencing could over-represent cells with high TCR expression.

This clone was seen a handful of times. Antigen specificity is unknown. CD45RO/CCR7/CD25/CD127/CD95/CD27 staining was used to isolate CD4+ naive, central memory, regulatory and stem cell-like memory cells by sorting. Purities over 98% were achieved in all sorted populations. Expressed TCRB transcripts were sequenced because the isolated RNA had all been reverse transcribed beforehand. Repertoires were generated with immunoSEQ multiplex PCR, while TCRdb's copy carries only in-frame clones and drops some. The table includes roughly 290,000 clones, 7.5% to 9.5% detected once. After removal of 7 bases from V and 5 bases from J, the junction contained 16 bases not matched to a gene. This CDR3 has 17 amino acids. In germline, CDR1 is SGHTA, CDR2 FQGNSA.

The sequenced sample was central memory CD4+ T cells from blood. This clonotype was sampled from a woman aged 18-35 years in good health. J is TRBJ2-2 and V is TRBV7-2; 7 bases align to TRBD1. The chain's CDR3 is CASTLGPDRVFTGELFF. CDR3 nucleotide sequence: TGTGCCAGCACCCTAGGTCCCGACAGGGTGTTTACCGGGGAGCTGTTTTTT.